This T cell receptor beta chain was sequenced during a study of cytomegalovirus exposure and HLA in healthy donors. Study-wide background: The use of the same platform for the 95 to 150 validation repertoires and the 600 to 800 first-cohort repertoires was reported by a later analysis. Study conclusions and caveats: Testing in vitro showed a few CMV-associated chains specific for CMV antigens.

Clones were sequenced by immunoSEQ multiplex PCR, and TCRdb holds only the in-frame ones, with some missing. Seen here are over 150,000 clones, 95% to 97% observed once, and the top ten hold around 0.9%. The CDR3 contains 16 residues. CDR1 SGHTA and CDR2 FQGNSA come from the germline V gene. V shed 7 bases and J 2 bases; nucleotides not matched to a gene: 8. About this clone: Its antigen remains unidentified.

Sequencing used PBMCs. The chain carries TRBV7-2 and TRBJ2-7, with 13 bases matching TRBD2. This sequence originates from a young woman in good health and CMV-seronegative. CDR3: CASIRTSGGATYEQYF. CDR3 in DNA: TGTGCCAGCATCCGGACTAGCGGGGGCGCAACCTACGAGCAGTACTTC.